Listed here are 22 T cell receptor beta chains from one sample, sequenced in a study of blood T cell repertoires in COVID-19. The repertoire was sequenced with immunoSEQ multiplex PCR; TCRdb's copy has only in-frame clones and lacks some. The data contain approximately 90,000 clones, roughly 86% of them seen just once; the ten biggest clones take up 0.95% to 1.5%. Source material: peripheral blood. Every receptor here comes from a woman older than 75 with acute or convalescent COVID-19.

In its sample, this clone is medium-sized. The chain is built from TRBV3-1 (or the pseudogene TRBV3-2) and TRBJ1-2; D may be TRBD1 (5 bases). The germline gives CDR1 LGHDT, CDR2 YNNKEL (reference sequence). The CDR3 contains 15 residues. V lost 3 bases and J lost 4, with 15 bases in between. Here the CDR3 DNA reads TGTGCCAGCAGCCATGGGCCAGGGCCCTTCTATGGCTACACCTTC. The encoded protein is CASSHGPGPFYGYTF.

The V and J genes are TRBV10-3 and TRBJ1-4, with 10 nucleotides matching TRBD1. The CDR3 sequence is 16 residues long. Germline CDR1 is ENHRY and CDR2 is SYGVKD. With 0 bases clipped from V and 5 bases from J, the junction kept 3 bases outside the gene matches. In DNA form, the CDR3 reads TGTGCCATCAGTGAGTCAGGGACAGGGGTGAATGAAAAACTGTTTTTT. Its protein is CAISESGTGVNEKLFF.

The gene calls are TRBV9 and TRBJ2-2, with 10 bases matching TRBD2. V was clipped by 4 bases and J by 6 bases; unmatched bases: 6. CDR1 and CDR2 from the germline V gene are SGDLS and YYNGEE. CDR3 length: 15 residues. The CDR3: CASSPVAGGAGELFF. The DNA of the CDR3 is TGTGCCAGCAGCCCAGTAGCGGGAGGAGCCGGGGAGCTGTTTTTT. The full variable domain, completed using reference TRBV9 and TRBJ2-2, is DSGVTQTPKHLITATGQRVTLRCSPRSGDLSVYWYQQSLDQGLQFLIQYYNGEERAKGNILERFSAQQFPDLHSELNLSSLELGDSALYFCASSPVAGGAGELFFGEGSRLTVL.

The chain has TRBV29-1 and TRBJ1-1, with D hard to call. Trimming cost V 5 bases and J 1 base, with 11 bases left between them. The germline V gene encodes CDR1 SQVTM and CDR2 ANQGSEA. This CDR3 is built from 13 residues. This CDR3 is CSVPPAGNTEAFF. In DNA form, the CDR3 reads TGCAGCGTTCCACCGGCGGGGAACACTGAAGCTTTCTTT.

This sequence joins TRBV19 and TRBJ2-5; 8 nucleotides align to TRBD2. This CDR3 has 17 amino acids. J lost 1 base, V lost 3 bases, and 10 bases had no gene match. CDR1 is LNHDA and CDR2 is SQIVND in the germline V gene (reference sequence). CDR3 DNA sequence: TGTGCCAGTAGTATCAGTGCGGGTGCGGGGGGCCAAGAGACCCAGTACTTC. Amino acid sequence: CASSISAGAGGQETQYF.

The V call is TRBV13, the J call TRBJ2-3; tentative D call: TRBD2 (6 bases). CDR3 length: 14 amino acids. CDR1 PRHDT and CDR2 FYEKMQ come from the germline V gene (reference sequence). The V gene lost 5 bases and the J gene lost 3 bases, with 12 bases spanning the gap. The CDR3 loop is CASSPWDFTDTQYF. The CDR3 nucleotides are TGTGCCAGCAGCCCGTGGGACTTTACAGATACGCAGTATTTT.

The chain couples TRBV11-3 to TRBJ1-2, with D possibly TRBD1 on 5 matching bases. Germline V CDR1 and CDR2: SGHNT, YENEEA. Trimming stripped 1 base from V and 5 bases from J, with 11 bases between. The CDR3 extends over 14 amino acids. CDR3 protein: CASSLVGGDYGYTF. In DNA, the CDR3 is TGTGCCAGCAGCTTAGTCGGAGGGGATTATGGCTACACCTTC. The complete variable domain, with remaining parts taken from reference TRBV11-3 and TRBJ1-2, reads EAGVVQSPRYKIIEKKQPVAFWCNPISGHNTLYWYLQNLGQGPELLIRYENEEAVDDSQLPKDRFSAERLKGVDSTLKIQPAELGDSAVYLCASSLVGGDYGYTFGSGTRLTVV.

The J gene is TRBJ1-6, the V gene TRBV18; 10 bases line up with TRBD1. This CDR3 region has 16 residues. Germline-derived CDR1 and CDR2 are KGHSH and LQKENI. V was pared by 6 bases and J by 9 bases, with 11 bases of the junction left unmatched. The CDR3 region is CASSLDRGGSGSPLHF. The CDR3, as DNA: TGTGCCAGCTCCCTGGACAGGGGGGGTTCCGGTTCACCCCTCCACTTT.

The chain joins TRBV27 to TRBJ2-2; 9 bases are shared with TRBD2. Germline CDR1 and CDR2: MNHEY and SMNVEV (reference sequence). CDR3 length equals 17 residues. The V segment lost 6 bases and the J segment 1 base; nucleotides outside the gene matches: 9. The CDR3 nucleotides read TGTGCCAGCAGCCACGAGGTGACTAGCGGGAACACCGGGGAGCTGTTTTTT. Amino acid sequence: CASSHEVTSGNTGELFF.

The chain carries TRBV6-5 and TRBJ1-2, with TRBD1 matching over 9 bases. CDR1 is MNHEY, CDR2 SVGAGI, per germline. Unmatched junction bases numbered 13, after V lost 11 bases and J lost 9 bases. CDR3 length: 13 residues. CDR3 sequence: CASSEGDRVSYTF. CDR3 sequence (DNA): TGTGCCTCATCTGAAGGGGACAGGGTTAGCTACACCTTC.

In nucleotides, the CDR3 is TGTGCCAGCAGTACCGGGACTAGCACCGGGGAGCTGTTTTTT. Residues: CASSTGTSTGELFF. The rearrangement joins TRBV2 to TRBJ2-2, with 8 bases aligning to TRBD2. The CDR3 sequence is 14 residues long. V shed 5 bases and J 4 bases; nucleotides not matched to a gene: 3. Germline V gives CDR1 SNHLY, CDR2 FYNNEI.

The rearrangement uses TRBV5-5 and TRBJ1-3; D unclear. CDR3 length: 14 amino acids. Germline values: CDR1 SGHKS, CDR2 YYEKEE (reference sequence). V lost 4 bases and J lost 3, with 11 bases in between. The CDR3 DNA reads TGTGCCAGCAGCCAACCGGGGTTTGGAAACACCATATATTTT. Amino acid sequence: CASSQPGFGNTIYF.

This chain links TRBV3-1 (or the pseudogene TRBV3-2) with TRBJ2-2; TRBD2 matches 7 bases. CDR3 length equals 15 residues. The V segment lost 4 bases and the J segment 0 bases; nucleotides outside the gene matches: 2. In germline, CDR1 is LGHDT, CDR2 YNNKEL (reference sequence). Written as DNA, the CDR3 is TGTGCCAGCAGCCGGGGACTAACGAACACCGGGGAGCTGTTTTTT. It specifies CASSRGLTNTGELFF.

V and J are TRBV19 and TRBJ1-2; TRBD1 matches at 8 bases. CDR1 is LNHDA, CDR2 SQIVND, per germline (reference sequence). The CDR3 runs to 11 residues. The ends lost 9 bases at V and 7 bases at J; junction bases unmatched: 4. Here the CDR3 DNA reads TGTGCCAGCGACAGGGGTTCTGGCTACACCTTC. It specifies CASDRGSGYTF.

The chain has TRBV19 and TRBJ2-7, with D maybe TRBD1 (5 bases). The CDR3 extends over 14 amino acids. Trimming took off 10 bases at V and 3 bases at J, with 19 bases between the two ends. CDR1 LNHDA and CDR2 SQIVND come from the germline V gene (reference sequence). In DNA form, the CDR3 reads TGTGCCACGAAACCAGGACAAATGCACTACGAGCAGTACTTC. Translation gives CATKPGQMHYEQYF.

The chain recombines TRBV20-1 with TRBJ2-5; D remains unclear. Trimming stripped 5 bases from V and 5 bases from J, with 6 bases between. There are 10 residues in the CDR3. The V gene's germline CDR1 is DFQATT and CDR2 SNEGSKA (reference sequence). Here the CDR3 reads CSASKETQYF. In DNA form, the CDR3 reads TGCAGTGCTTCTAAGGAGACCCAGTACTTC.

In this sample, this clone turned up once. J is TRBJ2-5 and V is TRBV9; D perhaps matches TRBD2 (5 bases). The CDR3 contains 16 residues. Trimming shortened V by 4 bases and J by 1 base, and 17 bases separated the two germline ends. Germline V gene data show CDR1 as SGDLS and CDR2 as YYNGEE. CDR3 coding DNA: TGTGCCAGCAGCCTCGGAGGAGTATTAGCCCAAGAGACCCAGTACTTC. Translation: CASSLGGVLAQETQYF.

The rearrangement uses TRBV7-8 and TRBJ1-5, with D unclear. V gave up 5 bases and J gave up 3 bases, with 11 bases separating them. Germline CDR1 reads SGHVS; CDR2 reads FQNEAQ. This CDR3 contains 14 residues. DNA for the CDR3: TGTGCCAGCAGCGTCCGGGAGCACAATCAGCCCCAGCATTTT. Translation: CASSVREHNQPQHF. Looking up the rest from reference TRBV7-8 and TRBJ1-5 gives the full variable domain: GAGVSQSPRYKVAKRGQDVALRCDPISGHVSLFWYQQALGQGPEFLTYFQNEAQLDKSGLPSDRFFAERPEGSVSTLKIQRTQQEDSAVYLCASSVREHNQPQHFGDGTRLSIL.

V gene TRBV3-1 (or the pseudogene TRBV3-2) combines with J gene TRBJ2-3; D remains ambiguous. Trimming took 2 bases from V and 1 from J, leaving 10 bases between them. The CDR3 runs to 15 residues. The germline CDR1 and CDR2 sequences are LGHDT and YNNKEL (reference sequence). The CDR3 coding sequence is TGTGCCAGCAGCCAAACGCGGCACGGCACAGATACGCAGTATTTT. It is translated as CASSQTRHGTDTQYF.

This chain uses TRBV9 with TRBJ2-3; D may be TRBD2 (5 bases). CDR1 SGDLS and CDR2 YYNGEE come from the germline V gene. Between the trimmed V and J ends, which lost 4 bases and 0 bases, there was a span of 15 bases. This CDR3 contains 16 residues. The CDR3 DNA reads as TGTGCCAGCAGCCTCCGAGGACTCTCCAGCACAGATACGCAGTATTTT. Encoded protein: CASSLRGLSSTDTQYF. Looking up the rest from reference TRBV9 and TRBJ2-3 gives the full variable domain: DSGVTQTPKHLITATGQRVTLRCSPRSGDLSVYWYQQSLDQGLQFLIQYYNGEERAKGNILERFSAQQFPDLHSELNLSSLELGDSALYFCASSLRGLSSTDTQYFGPGTRLTVL.

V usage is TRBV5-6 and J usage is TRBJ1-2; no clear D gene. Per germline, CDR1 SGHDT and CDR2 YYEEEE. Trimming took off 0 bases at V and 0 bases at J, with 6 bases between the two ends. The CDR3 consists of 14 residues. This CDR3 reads CASSLDSANYGYTF. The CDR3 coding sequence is TGTGCCAGCAGCTTGGACAGTGCTAACTATGGCTACACCTTC.

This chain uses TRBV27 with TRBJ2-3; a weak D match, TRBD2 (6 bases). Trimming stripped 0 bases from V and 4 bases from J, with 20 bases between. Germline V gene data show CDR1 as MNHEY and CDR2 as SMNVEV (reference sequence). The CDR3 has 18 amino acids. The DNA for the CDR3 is TGTGCCAGCAGTTTATCTTATCCCGGGACTCTCACCGCAGATACGCAGTATTTT. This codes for CASSLSYPGTLTADTQYF.